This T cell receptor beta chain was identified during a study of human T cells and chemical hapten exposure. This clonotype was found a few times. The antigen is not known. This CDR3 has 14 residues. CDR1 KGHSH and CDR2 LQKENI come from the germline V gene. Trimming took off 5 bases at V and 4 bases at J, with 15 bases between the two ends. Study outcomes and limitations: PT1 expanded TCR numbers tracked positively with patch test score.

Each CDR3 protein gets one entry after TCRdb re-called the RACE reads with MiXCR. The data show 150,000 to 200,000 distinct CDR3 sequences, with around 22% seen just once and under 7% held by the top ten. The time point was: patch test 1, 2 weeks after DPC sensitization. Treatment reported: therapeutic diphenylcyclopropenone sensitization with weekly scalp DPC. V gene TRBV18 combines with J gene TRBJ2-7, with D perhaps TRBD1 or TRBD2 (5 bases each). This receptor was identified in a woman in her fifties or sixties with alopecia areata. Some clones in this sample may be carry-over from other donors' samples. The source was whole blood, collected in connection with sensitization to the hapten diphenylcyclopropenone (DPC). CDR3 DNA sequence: TGTGCCAGCTCATCCCCCGGGACCCCGTACGAGCAGTACTTC. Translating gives CASSSPGTPYEQYF. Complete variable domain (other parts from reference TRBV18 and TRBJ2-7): NAGVMQNPRHLVRRRGQEARLRCSPMKGHSHVYWYRQLPEEGLKFMVYLQKENIIDESGMPKERFSAEFPKEGPSILRIQQVVRGDSAAYFCASSSPGTPYEQYFGPGTRLTVT.